The 29 T cell receptor beta chains presented below share a single source sample, sequenced in a study of blood T cell repertoires in COVID-19. Clones were sequenced by immunoSEQ multiplex PCR, and TCRdb holds only the in-frame ones, with some missing. The top ten clones hold more than 1.4% of a sample with about 410,000 clones, 86% of them seen once. Sequenced: peripheral blood. Receptors originate from a woman in her twenties or thirties with active or convalescent COVID-19.

Remarks on this clone: Distinct nucleotide sequences in the sample also encode this CDR3. V and J are TRBV25-1 and TRBJ1-5; D is unclear. Germline CDR1 MGHDK, CDR2 SYGVNS. The CDR3 extends over 13 amino acids. V lost 1 base and J lost 5, with 6 bases in between. The CDR3 loop reads CASSEFGDQPQHF. The CDR3 nucleotides are TGTGCCAGCAGTGAATTTGGAGATCAGCCCCAGCATTTT.

V and J are TRBV11-2 and TRBJ2-7; perhaps TRBD1 as D (7 bases). There are 14 residues in the CDR3. Germline-derived CDR1 and CDR2 are SGHAT and FQNNGV. V gave up 4 bases and J gave up 0 bases, with 10 bases separating them. This CDR3 reads CASSSRGDSYEQYF. Here the CDR3 DNA reads TGTGCCAGCAGCTCCAGGGGGGACTCCTACGAGCAGTACTTC. Variable domain in full (rest from reference TRBV11-2 and TRBJ2-7): EAGVAQSPRYKIIEKRQSVAFWCNPISGHATLYWYQQILGQGPKLLIQFQNNGVVDDSQLPKDRFSAERLKGVDSTLKIQPAKLEDSAVYLCASSSRGDSYEQYFGPGTRLTVT.

The chain links TRBV7-2 to TRBJ1-1; the match to TRBD1 covers 9 bases. J was trimmed by 4 bases and V by 2 bases; bases with no gene match: 5. Germline lookup yields CDR1 SGHTA and CDR2 FQGNSA. The CDR3 is 15 amino acids. CDR3 sequence reads: CASSLIQGAATEAFF. Here the CDR3 DNA reads TGTGCCAGCAGCTTAATACAGGGGGCGGCCACTGAAGCTTTCTTT.

A remark on this clone: Other DNA sequences in the same sample also yield this CDR3. The chain is built from TRBV29-1 and TRBJ1-2, with 11 bases aligning to TRBD1. Looked up from germline, CDR1 is SQVTM and CDR2 is ANQGSEA. This CDR3 has 12 residues. With V trimmed by 6 bases and J by 7 bases, 4 bases remained unmatched. The CDR3 sequence is CSVPGQGGGYTF. The CDR3 DNA reads TGCAGCGTACCGGGACAGGGGGGTGGCTACACCTTC.

The CDR3 nucleotides are TGTGCCAGCCAAAGGGGGGGCACTAATGAAAAACTGTTTTTT. Translation: CASQRGGTNEKLFF. This chain connects TRBV6-5 to TRBJ1-4, with D possibly TRBD1 on 6 matching bases. Trimming removed 8 bases from V and 2 bases from J, with 12 bases in between. In germline, CDR1 is MNHEY, CDR2 SVGAGI. The CDR3 has 14 amino acids.

The chain uses TRBV18 and TRBJ1-6; D not certain. CDR1 and CDR2 (germline): KGHSH, LQKENI. V was cut by 0 bases and J by 10 bases, with 13 bases left in between. The CDR3 is 15 amino acids. The DNA of the CDR3 is TGTGCCAGCTCACCACCAGGGCTCCCGGGGTCACCCCTCCACTTT. It codes for CASSPPGLPGSPLHF. Filled out from reference TRBV18 and TRBJ1-6, the complete variable domain reads NAGVMQNPRHLVRRRGQEARLRCSPMKGHSHVYWYRQLPEEGLKFMVYLQKENIIDESGMPKERFSAEFPKEGPSILRIQQVVRGDSAAYFCASSPPGLPGSPLHFGNGTRLTVT.

V usage is TRBV21-1 and J usage is TRBJ1-2; the listed D gene, TRBD1, was not tested against the DNA. TRBV21-1 is recorded as a pseudogene. There are 13 residues in the CDR3. CDR3 residues: CASSKSVHYGYTF. In nucleotides, the CDR3 is TGTGCCAGCAGCAAGTCAGTCCACTATGGCTACACCTTC.

This sequence joins TRBV5-6 and TRBJ2-1, with TRBD2 as a possible D gene (5 bases). The CDR3 contains 14 residues. CDR1 is SGHDT and CDR2 is YYEEEE in the germline V gene. V was shortened by 4 bases and J by 9 bases, with 17 bases between the two germline ends. The CDR3 DNA follows: TGTGCCAGCAGCCCCCGGGAAGAGGCGCCTGAGCAGTTCTTC. Translated: CASSPREEAPEQFF.

The table lists this clone with a count of one. V and J are TRBV3-1 (or the pseudogene TRBV3-2) and TRBJ2-5, with 12 bases identical to TRBD2. CDR1 and CDR2 from the germline V gene are LGHDT and YNNKEL (reference sequence). The J segment lost 2 bases and the V segment lost 3 bases, leaving 1 base of the junction unmatched. CDR3 length: 15 amino acids. As DNA, the CDR3 is TGTGCCAGCAGCCACCTAGCGGGGGGGCAAGAGACCCAGTACTTC. It codes for CASSHLAGGQETQYF.

The rearrangement links TRBV2 to TRBJ1-1; maybe TRBD1 (6 bases). V was clipped by 6 bases and J by 9 bases, with 14 bases between them. Germline V gene sequence: CDR1 SNHLY, CDR2 FYNNEI. CDR3 length equals 12 residues. In nucleotides, the CDR3 is TGTGCCAGCAGGGAACAGGGACTCAAAGCTTTCTTT. Amino acids: CASREQGLKAFF.

This clone came up a few times. The CDR3 spells CASSLGDSHNQPQHF. The CDR3 bases are TGTGCCAGCAGCTTAGGGGACAGTCACAATCAGCCCCAGCATTTT. The chain carries TRBV11-2 and TRBJ1-5; 7 positions agree with TRBD1. Germline assignment: CDR1 SGHAT and CDR2 FQNNGV. Trimming removed 1 base from V and 3 bases from J; junction bases left unmatched: 3. The CDR3 consists of 15 residues.

This chain links TRBV6-6 with TRBJ2-3, with 7 bases fitting TRBD2. This CDR3 comprises 18 residues. Germline CDR1 is MNHNY and CDR2 is SVGAGI (reference sequence). V lost 5 bases and J lost 4; bases outside the gene matches: 18. The CDR3 sequence: CASSPAKKGLGISDTQYF. In nucleotides, the CDR3 is TGTGCCAGCAGTCCTGCGAAGAAAGGACTAGGCATTTCAGATACGCAGTATTTT.

The V and J genes are TRBV2 and TRBJ1-2, with D possibly TRBD1 on 5 matching bases. This CDR3 comprises 13 residues. CDR1 is SNHLY and CDR2 is FYNNEI in the germline V gene. V lost 6 bases and J lost 1, with 9 bases in between. CDR3 sequence (DNA): TGTGCCAGCAGGGACACCGGTAACTATGGCTACACCTTC. This gives the protein CASRDTGNYGYTF.

Details on this clone: This sample also contains other DNA sequences that code for the same CDR3. V is TRBV7-8 and J is TRBJ2-1, with no clear D. The CDR3 sequence is 17 residues long. Between the trimmed V and J ends, which lost 1 base and 0 bases, there was a span of 13 bases. From germline, CDR1 is SGHVS and CDR2 FQNEAQ. CDR3 coding DNA: TGTGCCAGCAGCTTAGAGGTTCTAGGAAGCTCCTACAATGAGCAGTTCTTC. Its translation is CASSLEVLGSSYNEQFF.

V gene TRBV18 combines with J gene TRBJ2-2, with D unclear. Deletions cut 0 bases from V and 0 bases from J, with 11 bases between. Germline V gene data show CDR1 as KGHSH and CDR2 as LQKENI. The CDR3 is 17 residues long. The CDR3 here is CASSPPKAAANTGELFF. DNA of the CDR3: TGTGCCAGCTCACCACCGAAGGCGGCGGCGAACACCGGGGAGCTGTTTTTT. The entire variable domain, with the rest obtained from reference TRBV18 and TRBJ2-2, is as follows: NAGVMQNPRHLVRRRGQEARLRCSPMKGHSHVYWYRQLPEEGLKFMVYLQKENIIDESGMPKERFSAEFPKEGPSILRIQQVVRGDSAAYFCASSPPKAAANTGELFFGEGSRLTVL.

The chain joins TRBV3-1 (or the pseudogene TRBV3-2) to TRBJ2-7, with TRBD1 matching 12 bases. The germline V gene has CDR1 LGHDT and CDR2 YNNKEL (reference sequence). J gave up 5 bases and V 5 bases, and 4 bases lay outside the gene matches. The length of the CDR3 is 14 residues. CDR3 amino acids: CASSIGTGGDEQYF. Here the CDR3 DNA reads TGTGCCAGCAGCATCGGGACAGGGGGCGACGAGCAGTACTTC.

Here the CDR3 reads CASSSDLSNEQFF. The CDR3 DNA reads as TGCGCCAGCTCCAGCGACTTGAGCAATGAGCAGTTCTTC. The gene calls are TRBV5-1 and TRBJ2-1; D unclear. Germline V CDR1 and CDR2: SGHRS, YFSETQ. The CDR3 consists of 13 residues. The V gene lost 7 bases and the J gene lost 6 bases, with 14 bases spanning the gap.

This clone has just one count. This chain joins TRBV7-2 and TRBJ2-7; a possible D gene is TRBD1 (5 bases). The germline gives CDR1 SGHTA, CDR2 FQGNSA. The CDR3 totals 15 residues. Trimming cost V 3 bases and J 0 bases, with 12 bases left between them. CDR3 bases: TGTGCCAGCAGCTTCGACAGCTCTTTCTCCTACGAGCAGTACTTC. Protein product: CASSFDSSFSYEQYF. Supplemented by reference TRBV7-2 and TRBJ2-7, the full variable domain reads GAGVSQSPSNKVTEKGKDVELRCDPISGHTALYWYRQSLGQGLEFLIYFQGNSAPDKSGLPSDRFSAERTGGSVSTLTIQRTQQEDSAVYLCASSFDSSFSYEQYFGPGTRLTVT.

About this clone: This specimen includes other DNA sequences encoding the same CDR3. The rearrangement uses TRBV27 and TRBJ1-5; D possibly corresponds to TRBD1 (6 bases). Trimming stripped 2 bases from V and 3 bases from J, with 8 bases between. The CDR3 totals 14 residues. Per the germline V gene, CDR1 is MNHEY and CDR2 is SMNVEV (reference sequence). CDR3 sequence: CASSLQGHNQPQHF. The DNA for the CDR3 is TGTGCCAGCAGTTTACAGGGGCACAATCAGCCCCAGCATTTT.

V is TRBV6-5 and J is TRBJ2-2; D is possibly TRBD1 (5 bases). CDR1 and CDR2 (germline): MNHEY, SVGAGI. The CDR3 runs to 15 residues. V gave up 7 bases and J gave up 5 bases, with 17 bases separating them. CDR3 amino acids: CASNIQGYSTGELFF. The CDR3 nucleotides are TGTGCCAGCAATATCCAGGGTTACTCGACCGGGGAGCTGTTTTTT.

This clone has just one count. The rearrangement joins TRBV10-1 to TRBJ2-1, with TRBD2 matching over 8 bases. From germline, CDR1 is WNHNN and CDR2 SYGVQD (reference sequence). Trimming cost V 9 bases and J 3 bases; bases outside gene matches: 10. The CDR3 spans 15 residues. As DNA, the CDR3 is TGCGCCAGACCTCCTAGCGGGTCGGACTACAATGAGCAGTTCTTC. It codes for CARPPSGSDYNEQFF.

This chain joins TRBV2 and TRBJ1-3, with D perhaps matching TRBD1 (5 bases). CDR3 length: 15 residues. The germline V gene has CDR1 SNHLY and CDR2 FYNNEI. The germline V and J ends were trimmed by 7 bases and 0 bases, with 13 bases remaining between them. The CDR3 DNA sequence: TGTGCCAGCACTCTACAGGAGATCTCTGGAAACACCATATATTTT. It specifies CASTLQEISGNTIYF.

The chain couples TRBV2 to TRBJ1-6, with D possibly TRBD1 on 5 matching bases. In germline, CDR1 is SNHLY, CDR2 FYNNEI. The CDR3 is 15 residues long. Trimming stripped 3 bases from V and 6 bases from J, with 12 bases between. Written as DNA, the CDR3 is TGTGCCAGCAGTGAGCAGGGTAAAACTAATTCACCCCTCCACTTT. Translation: CASSEQGKTNSPLHF.

This rearrangement joins TRBV29-1 to TRBJ1-1, with 9 bases matching TRBD1. Trimming cost V 1 base and J 4 bases; bases outside gene matches: 1. There are 13 residues in the CDR3. Germline loops: CDR1 SQVTM, CDR2 ANQGSEA. CDR3 bases: TGCAGCGTTGAAGGGACAGGGGTCACTGAAGCTTTCTTT. Its translation: CSVEGTGVTEAFF. Looking up the rest from reference TRBV29-1 and TRBJ1-1 gives the full variable domain: SAVISQKPSRDICQRGTSLTIQCQVDSQVTMMFWYRQQPGQSLTLIATANQGSEATYESGFVIDKFPISRPNLTFSTLTVSNMSPEDSSIYLCSVEGTGVTEAFFGQGTRLTVV.

This clone came up a few times. The chain has TRBV3-1 (or the pseudogene TRBV3-2) and TRBJ2-3, with 15 bases fitting TRBD2. Germline values: CDR1 LGHDT, CDR2 YNNKEL (reference sequence). The CDR3 is 18 amino acids. The V and J ends lost 3 bases and 5 bases, in that order; junction bases with no gene match: 9. CDR3 sequence reads: CASSHTRTSGRAVDTQYF. The CDR3 DNA sequence: TGTGCCAGCAGCCATACCAGGACTAGCGGGAGGGCGGTAGATACGCAGTATTTT.

The chain couples TRBV19 to TRBJ1-2; no clear D gene. Trimming removed 2 bases at V and 8 bases at J, with 21 bases between. Germline V gene lookup returns CDR1 LNHDA and CDR2 SQIVND (reference sequence). The CDR3 covers 16 residues. CDR3 amino acids: CASSIREGSYLEGYTF. CDR3 coding DNA: TGTGCCAGTAGTATAAGGGAGGGTTCATACCTGGAGGGCTACACCTTC.

The chain couples TRBV4-1 to TRBJ2-1; 12 bases line up with TRBD2. Germline V gene lookup returns CDR1 MGHRA and CDR2 YSYEKL. The J segment lost 8 bases and the V segment lost 1 base, leaving 9 bases of the junction unmatched. This CDR3 spans 17 amino acids. The CDR3 coding sequence is TGCGCCAGCAGCCAAGCCCCTAGCGGGGGGGTTATGGATGAGCAGTTCTTC. This gives the protein CASSQAPSGGVMDEQFF.

This chain joins TRBV11-2 and TRBJ2-7; unclear D gene. CDR3 length equals 14 residues. Trimming removed 0 bases at V and 1 base at J, with 7 bases between. Per the germline V gene, CDR1 is SGHAT and CDR2 is FQNNGV. CDR3 sequence (DNA): TGTGCCAGCAGCTTAGAGTCTAGTTCCTACGAGCAGTACTTC. It yields the protein CASSLESSSYEQYF.

The J gene is TRBJ2-1, the V gene TRBV18; 7 nucleotides line up with TRBD1. Per germline, CDR1 KGHSH and CDR2 LQKENI. With 1 base clipped from V and 7 bases from J, the junction kept 7 bases outside the gene matches. This CDR3 comprises 15 residues. The CDR3 here is CASSPQALQGNEQFF. CDR3 coding DNA: TGTGCCAGCTCACCACAGGCATTACAGGGGAATGAGCAGTTCTTC.